The 17 T cell receptor beta chains below were found in one sample sequenced in a study of read filtering for tumor transcriptome and immune sequencing. This library used approximately 390 ng RNA and molecular barcoded adaptors spanning alpha/delta and beta/gamma chains. TCRdb re-called the reads with MiXCR, one entry per CDR3 protein. The sample gives tens of thousands of distinct CDR3 sequences, roughly a fifth of which show up once; about an eighth is in the top ten. Material for sequencing was a population of CD138-negative cells sorted from bone marrow. These receptors all come from a donor over 35 with multiple myeloma.

This clonotype was observed at least ten times. The rearrangement links TRBV5-6 to TRBJ1-5; D is perhaps TRBD1 (6 bases). V was trimmed by 2 bases and J by 7 bases, leaving 13 bases between them. CDR3 length: 14 residues. CDR1 SGHDT and CDR2 YYEEEE come from the germline V gene. CDR3: CASSLGGRRQPQHF. CDR3 DNA sequence: TGTGCCAGCAGCTTAGGGGGGCGCCGACAGCCCCAGCATTTT.

Points on this clonotype: One base away lies a much larger clone, so this may be a sequencing read error. The chain employs TRBV5-8 and TRBJ2-1; D possibly uses TRBD1 or TRBD2 (5 bases each). The CDR3 is 13 amino acids. Trimming took 4 bases from V and 9 from J, leaving 14 bases between them. Germline V gene lookup returns CDR1 SGHTS and CDR2 YDEGEE. DNA for the CDR3: TGTGCCAGCAGCCCCGGGACCCACAGTGAGCAGTTCTTC. The encoded protein is CASSPGTHSEQFF.

J is TRBJ1-1 and V is TRBV20-1, with D uncertain. V was cut by 7 bases and J by 3 bases, with 9 bases left in between. CDR3 length equals 11 residues. Germline V gene data show CDR1 as DFQATT and CDR2 as SNEGSKA (reference sequence). The CDR3 coding sequence is TGCAGTGTTAAGGGCCACACTGAAGCTTTCTTT. This codes for CSVKGHTEAFF.

In its sample, this clonotype was seen a few times. The chain recombines TRBV7-6 with TRBJ2-3; 7 bases fit TRBD1. The CDR3 runs 13 residues. Per the germline V gene, CDR1 is SGHVS and CDR2 is FNYEAQ. After removal of 6 bases from V and 6 bases from J, the junction contained 6 bases not matched to a gene. The DNA of the CDR3 is TGTGCCAGCAGACGTACAGGGGTCGATACGCAGTATTTT. Amino acid sequence: CASRRTGVDTQYF.

At least ten counts were recorded for this clonotype. The rearrangement joins TRBV2 to TRBJ1-1, with a weak D call TRBD1 (5 bases). Germline CDR1 SNHLY, CDR2 FYNNEI. This CDR3 contains 16 residues. V gave up 7 bases and J gave up 1 base, with 19 bases separating them. CDR3 loop: CASIPSTTGANTEAFF. In nucleotides, the CDR3 is TGTGCCAGCATCCCTTCGACTACAGGCGCGAACACTGAAGCTTTCTTT.

This clonotype was counted ten times or more. The V and J genes are TRBV20-1 and TRBJ2-1; 7 nucleotides line up with TRBD2. The germline V gene encodes CDR1 DFQATT and CDR2 SNEGSKA (reference sequence). This CDR3 spans 15 amino acids. After removal of 6 bases from V and 0 bases from J, the junction contained 8 bases not matched to a gene. The CDR3 bases are TGCAGTGCGTCTCCTAGCGGCCTCTCCTACAATGAGCAGTTCTTC. It yields the protein CSASPSGLSYNEQFF.

The gene calls are TRBV2 and TRBJ1-2; D is unclear. The germline V gene encodes CDR1 SNHLY and CDR2 FYNNEI. The length of the CDR3 is 11 residues. The V end was cut by 9 bases, the J end by 0 bases, with 5 bases between. In DNA, the CDR3 is TGTGCCAGTGAAGCTAACTATGGCTACACCTTC. It specifies CASEANYGYTF.

This clonotype was counted at least ten times. The chain joins TRBV27 to TRBJ2-6; D gene unclear. From germline, CDR1 is MNHEY and CDR2 SMNVEV (reference sequence). The CDR3 extends over 11 amino acids. Trimming cost V 3 bases and J 15 bases, with 9 bases left between them. The CDR3 DNA reads as TGTGCCAGCAGTTTTCACGGCCCCCTGACTTTC. Its protein is CASSFHGPLTF.

This clonotype has more than one count but fewer than ten. J is TRBJ1-5 and V is TRBV7-9; D remains ambiguous. V lost 7 bases to trimming and J lost 3 bases, with 10 bases between them. The length of the CDR3 is 13 residues. From germline, CDR1 is SEHNR and CDR2 FQNEAQ (reference sequence). CDR3 loop: CASNNGNNQPQHF. The CDR3 bases are TGTGCCAGCAATAACGGGAACAATCAGCCCCAGCATTTT. Full variable domain (rest looked up from reference TRBV7-9 and TRBJ1-5): DTGVSQNPRHKITKRGQNVTFRCDPISEHNRLYWYRQTLGQGPEFLTYFQNEAQLEKSRLLSDRFSAERPKGSFSTLEIQRTEQGDSAMYLCASNNGNNQPQHFGDGTRLSIL.

This clonotype was counted between two and nine times. The chain has TRBV11-2 and TRBJ2-7; unclear D gene. CDR3 length: 11 residues. Germline V lookup: CDR1 SGHAT, CDR2 FQNNGV. The V end lost 5 bases, the J end lost 8 bases, and 10 bases lay between the germline ends. The CDR3 DNA sequence: TGTGCCAGCAGCCCGTCCTTGAAGCAGTACTTC. Its protein is CASSPSLKQYF.

This rearrangement joins TRBV12-3 or TRBV12-4 to TRBJ1-5; TRBD1 is a possible D gene (5 bases). CDR3 size: 14 residues. Trimming left V 3 bases short and J 6 bases short, with 12 bases between. The DNA for the CDR3 is TGTGCCAGCAGTTTTTGGGGCTCCAGTCAGCCCCAGCATTTT. It is translated as CASSFWGSSQPQHF.

Comment on this clonotype: A much bigger clone sits one base away, suggesting this may be a read error. The chain joins TRBV11-2 to TRBJ2-3; TRBD2 aligns across 7 bases. CDR3 length: 15 residues. CDR1 and CDR2 (germline): SGHAT, FQNNGV. V was clipped by 8 bases and J by 1 base; unmatched bases: 9. The CDR3 loop reads CASCSRGVGTDTQYF. CDR3 sequence (DNA): TGTGCCAGCTGCTCCCGGGGGGTGGGCACAGATACGCAGTATTTT.

This clonotype was detected a few times. V and J are TRBV5-6 and TRBJ1-2; tentative D call: TRBD1 (5 bases). Trimming stripped 4 bases from V and 1 base from J, with 14 bases between. Looked up from germline, CDR1 is SGHDT and CDR2 is YYEEEE. The CDR3 is made up of 15 amino acids. The CDR3 is CASSAPGGHNYGYTF. CDR3 sequence (DNA): TGTGCCAGCAGCGCCCCCGGAGGACATAACTATGGCTACACCTTC.

Ten or more counts support this clonotype. The V call is TRBV7-9, the J call TRBJ2-3, with D possibly matching TRBD1 (6 bases). Trimming removed 5 bases from V and 0 bases from J, with 9 bases in between. In germline, CDR1 is SEHNR, CDR2 FQNEAQ (reference sequence). The length of the CDR3 is 14 residues. CDR3 sequence: CASSRGQSTDTQYF. The CDR3 bases are TGTGCCAGCAGCCGGGGACAAAGCACAGATACGCAGTATTTT.

Only a few counts were recorded for this clonotype. This chain connects TRBV28 to TRBJ1-2, with D uncertain. Germline assignment: CDR1 MDHEN and CDR2 SYDVKM. Trimming shortened V by 4 bases and J by 4 bases, and 10 bases separated the two germline ends. The CDR3 runs 13 residues. The CDR3 sequence is CASSSSRIYGYTF. Here the CDR3 DNA reads TGTGCCAGCAGTTCCTCAAGGATCTATGGCTACACCTTC.

The V call is TRBV5-1, the J call TRBJ1-2; D remains ambiguous. The CDR3 is 15 amino acids. Germline loops: CDR1 SGHRS, CDR2 YFSETQ. Trimming shortened V by 4 bases and J by 5 bases, and 18 bases separated the two germline ends. The CDR3 coding sequence is TGCGCCAGCAGCCCCTCGGAGGTGTGGGCATATGGCTACACCTTC. Translated: CASSPSEVWAYGYTF. The variable domain in full, with the rest retrieved from reference TRBV5-1 and TRBJ1-2, is KAGVTQTPRYLIKTRGQQVTLSCSPISGHRSVSWYQQTPGQGLQFLFEYFSETQRNKGNFPGRFSGRQFSNSRSEMNVSTLELGDSALYLCASSPSEVWAYGYTFGSGTRLTVV.

At least ten counts were recorded for this clonotype. The chain uses TRBV29-1 and TRBJ2-1; tentatively, D is TRBD2 (5 bases). The CDR3 contains 13 residues. Trimming stripped 3 bases from V and 5 bases from J, with 11 bases between. CDR1 is SQVTM and CDR2 is ANQGSEA in the germline V gene. This chain's CDR3 is CSVDTGVDNEQFF. DNA for the CDR3: TGCAGCGTTGATACCGGGGTTGACAATGAGCAGTTCTTC.